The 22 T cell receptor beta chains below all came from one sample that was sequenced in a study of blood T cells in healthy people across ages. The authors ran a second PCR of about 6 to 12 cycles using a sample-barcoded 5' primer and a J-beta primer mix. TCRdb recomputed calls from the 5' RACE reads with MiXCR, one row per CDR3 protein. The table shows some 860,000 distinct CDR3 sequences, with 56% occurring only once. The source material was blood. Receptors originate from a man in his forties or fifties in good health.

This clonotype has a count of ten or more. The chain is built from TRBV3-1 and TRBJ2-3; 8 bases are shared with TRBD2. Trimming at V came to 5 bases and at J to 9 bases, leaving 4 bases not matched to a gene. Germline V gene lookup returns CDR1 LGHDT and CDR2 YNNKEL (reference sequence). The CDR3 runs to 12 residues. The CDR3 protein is CASSLAGTTQYF. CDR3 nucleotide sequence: TGTGCCAGCAGCTTAGCGGGAACCACGCAGTATTTT.

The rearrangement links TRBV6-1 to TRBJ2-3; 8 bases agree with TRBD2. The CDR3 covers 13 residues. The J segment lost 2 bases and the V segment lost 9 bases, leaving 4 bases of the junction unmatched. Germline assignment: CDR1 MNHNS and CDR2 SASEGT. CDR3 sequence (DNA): TGTGCCAGAAGCGGGGGTCCCACAGATACGCAGTATTTT. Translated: CARSGGPTDTQYF.

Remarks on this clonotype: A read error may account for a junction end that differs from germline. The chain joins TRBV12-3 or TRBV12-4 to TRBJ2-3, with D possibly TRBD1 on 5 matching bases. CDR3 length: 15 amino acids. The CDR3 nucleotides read TGTGCCAGCAGTCCCGACAGAGTGAGAGCAGATGCGCAGTATTTT. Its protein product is CASSPDRVRADAQYF.

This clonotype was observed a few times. The CDR3 reads CASSVQRDYYEQYF. The CDR3 bases are TGCGCCAGCAGTGTACAGCGTGATTACTACGAGCAGTACTTC. V and J are TRBV10-2 and TRBJ2-7, with unresolved D. CDR1 and CDR2 from the germline V gene are WSHSY and SAAADI. V was trimmed by 4 bases and J by 3 bases, leaving 13 bases between them. The CDR3 consists of 14 residues.

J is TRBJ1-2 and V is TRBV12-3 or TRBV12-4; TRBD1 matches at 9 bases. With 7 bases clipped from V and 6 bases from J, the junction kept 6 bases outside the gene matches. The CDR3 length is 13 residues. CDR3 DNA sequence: TGTGCCAGCACCCTGGGACAGGGTAATGGCTACACCTTC. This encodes CASTLGQGNGYTF.

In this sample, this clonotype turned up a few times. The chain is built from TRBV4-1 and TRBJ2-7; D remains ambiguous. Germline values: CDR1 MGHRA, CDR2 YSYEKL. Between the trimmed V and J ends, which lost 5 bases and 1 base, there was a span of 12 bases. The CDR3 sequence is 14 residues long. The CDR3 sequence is CASSDLGGSYEQYF. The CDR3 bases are TGCGCCAGCAGCGACCTAGGCGGATCCTACGAGCAGTACTTC.

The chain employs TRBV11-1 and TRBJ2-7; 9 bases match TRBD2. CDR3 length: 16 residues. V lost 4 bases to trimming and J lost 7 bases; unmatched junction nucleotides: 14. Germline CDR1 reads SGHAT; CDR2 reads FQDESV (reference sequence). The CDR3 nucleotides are TGTGCCAGCAGCTCGCAAGCGGGGGGATCCTACAATGAGCAGTACTTC. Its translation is CASSSQAGGSYNEQYF.

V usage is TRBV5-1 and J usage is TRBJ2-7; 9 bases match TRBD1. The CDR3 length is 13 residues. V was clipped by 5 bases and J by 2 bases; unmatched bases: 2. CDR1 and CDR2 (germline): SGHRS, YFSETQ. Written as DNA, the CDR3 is TGCGCCAGCAGGTGGGACAGGGCCTACGAGCAGTACTTC. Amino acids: CASRWDRAYEQYF.

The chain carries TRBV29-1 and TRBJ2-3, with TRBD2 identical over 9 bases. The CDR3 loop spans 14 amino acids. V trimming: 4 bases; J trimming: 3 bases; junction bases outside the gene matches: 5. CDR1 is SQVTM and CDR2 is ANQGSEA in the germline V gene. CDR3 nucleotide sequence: TGCAGCGTTGCTAGCGGGATTCCGACAGATACGCAGTATTTT. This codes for CSVASGIPTDTQYF.

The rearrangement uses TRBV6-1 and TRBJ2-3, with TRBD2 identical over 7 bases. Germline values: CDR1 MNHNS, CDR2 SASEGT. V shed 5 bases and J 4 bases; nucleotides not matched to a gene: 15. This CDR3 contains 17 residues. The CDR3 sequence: CASSRIPPGGNSDTQYF. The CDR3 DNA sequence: TGTGCCAGCAGTCGCATCCCCCCGGGGGGAAACTCAGATACGCAGTATTTT.

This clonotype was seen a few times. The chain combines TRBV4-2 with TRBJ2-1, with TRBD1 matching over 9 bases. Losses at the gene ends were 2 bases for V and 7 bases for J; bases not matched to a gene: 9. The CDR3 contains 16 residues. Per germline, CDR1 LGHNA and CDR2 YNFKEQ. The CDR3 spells CASSQPPPGQGNEQFF. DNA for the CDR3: TGTGCCAGCAGCCAACCGCCTCCGGGACAGGGAAATGAGCAGTTCTTC.

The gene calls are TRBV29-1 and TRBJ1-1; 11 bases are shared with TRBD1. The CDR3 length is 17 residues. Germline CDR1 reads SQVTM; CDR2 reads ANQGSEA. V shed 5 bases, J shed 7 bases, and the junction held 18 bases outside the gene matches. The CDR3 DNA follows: TGCAGCGTTCGAAGTGACGGACAGGGGGCTTTCCGGGGTGAAGCTTTCTTT. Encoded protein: CSVRSDGQGAFRGEAFF.

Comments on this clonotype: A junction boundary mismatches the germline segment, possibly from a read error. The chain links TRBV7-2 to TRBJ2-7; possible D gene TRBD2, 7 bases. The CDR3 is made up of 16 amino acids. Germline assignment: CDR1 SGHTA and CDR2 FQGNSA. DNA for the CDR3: TGTGTCAGCAGCCCTCAGGGCGGCGGGGGCGCTCGCGAGCAGTACTTC. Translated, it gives CVSSPQGGGGAREQYF.

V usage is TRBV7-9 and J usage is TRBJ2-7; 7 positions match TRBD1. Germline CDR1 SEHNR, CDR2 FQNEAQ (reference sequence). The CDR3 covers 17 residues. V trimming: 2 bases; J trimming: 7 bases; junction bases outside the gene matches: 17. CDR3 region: CASSLSTGTANPSEQYF. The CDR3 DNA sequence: TGTGCCAGCAGCTTATCCACCGGGACAGCAAATCCCAGTGAGCAGTACTTC.

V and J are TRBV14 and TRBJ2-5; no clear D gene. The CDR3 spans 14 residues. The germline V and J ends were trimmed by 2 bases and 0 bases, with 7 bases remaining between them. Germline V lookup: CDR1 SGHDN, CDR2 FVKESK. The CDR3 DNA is TGTGCCAGCAGCCAACTAGATTACCAAGAGACCCAGTACTTC. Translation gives CASSQLDYQETQYF.

CDR3 region: CASSFVGGVTEAFF. The CDR3 nucleotides are TGTGCCAGCAGTTTCGTGGGGGGCGTTACTGAAGCTTTCTTT. The J gene is TRBJ1-1, the V gene TRBV28; possible D gene TRBD1, 6 bases. V gave up 3 bases and J gave up 5 bases, with 13 bases separating them. Germline CDR1 is MDHEN and CDR2 is SYDVKM. The CDR3 loop spans 14 amino acids.

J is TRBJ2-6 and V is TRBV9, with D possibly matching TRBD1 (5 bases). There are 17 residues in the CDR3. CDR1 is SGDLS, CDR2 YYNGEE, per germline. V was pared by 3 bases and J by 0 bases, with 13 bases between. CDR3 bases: TGTGCCAGCAGCGCGCTGACAGATTCCTCTGGGGCCAACGTCCTGACTTTC. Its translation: CASSALTDSSGANVLTF.

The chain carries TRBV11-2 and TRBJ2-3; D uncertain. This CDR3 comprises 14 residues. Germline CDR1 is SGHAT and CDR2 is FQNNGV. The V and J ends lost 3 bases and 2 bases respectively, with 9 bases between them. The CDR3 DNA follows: TGTGCCAGCAGCTTGCGTTTACCCACAGATACGCAGTATTTT. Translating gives CASSLRLPTDTQYF.

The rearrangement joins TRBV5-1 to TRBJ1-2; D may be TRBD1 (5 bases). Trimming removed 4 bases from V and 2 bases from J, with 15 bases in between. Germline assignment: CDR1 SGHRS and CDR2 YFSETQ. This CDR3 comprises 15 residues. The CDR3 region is CASSLRGELNYGYTF. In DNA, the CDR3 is TGCGCCAGCAGCCTACGGGGCGAACTCAACTATGGCTACACCTTC.

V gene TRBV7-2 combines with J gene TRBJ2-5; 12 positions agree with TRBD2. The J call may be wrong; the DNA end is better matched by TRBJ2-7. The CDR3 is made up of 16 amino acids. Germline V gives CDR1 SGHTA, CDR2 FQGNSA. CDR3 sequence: CASSLVLAGGVYEQYF. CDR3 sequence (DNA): TGTGCCAGCAGCTTAGTGCTAGCGGGAGGGGTTTACGAGCAGTACTTC.

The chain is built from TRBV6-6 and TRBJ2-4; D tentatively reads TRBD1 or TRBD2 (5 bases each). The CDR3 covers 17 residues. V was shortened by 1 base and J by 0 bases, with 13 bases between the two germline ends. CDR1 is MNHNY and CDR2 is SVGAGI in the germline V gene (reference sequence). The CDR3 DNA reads TGTGCCAGCAGTTACTTGGTCTCCGGGACAGCCAAAAACATTCAGTACTTC. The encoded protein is CASSYLVSGTAKNIQYF.

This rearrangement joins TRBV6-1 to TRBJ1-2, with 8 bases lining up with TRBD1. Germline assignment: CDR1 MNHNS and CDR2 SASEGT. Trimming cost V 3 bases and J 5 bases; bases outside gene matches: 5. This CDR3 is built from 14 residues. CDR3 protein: CASSEGRQGYGYTF. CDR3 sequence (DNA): TGTGCCAGCAGTGAGGGCAGACAGGGGTATGGCTACACCTTC.